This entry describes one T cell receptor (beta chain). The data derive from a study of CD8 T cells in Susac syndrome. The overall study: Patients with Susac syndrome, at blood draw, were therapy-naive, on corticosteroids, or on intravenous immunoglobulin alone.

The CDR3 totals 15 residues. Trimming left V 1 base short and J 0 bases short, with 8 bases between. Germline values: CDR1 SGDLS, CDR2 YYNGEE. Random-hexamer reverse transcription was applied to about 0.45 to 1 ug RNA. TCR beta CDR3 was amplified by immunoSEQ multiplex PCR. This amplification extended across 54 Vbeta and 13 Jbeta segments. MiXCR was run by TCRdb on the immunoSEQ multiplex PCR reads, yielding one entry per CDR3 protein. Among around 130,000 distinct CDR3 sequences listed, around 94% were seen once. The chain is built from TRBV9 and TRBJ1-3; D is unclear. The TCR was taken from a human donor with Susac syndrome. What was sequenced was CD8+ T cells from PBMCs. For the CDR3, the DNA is TGTGCCAGCAGCGTAATCCCTAACTCTGGAAACACCATATATTTT. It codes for CASSVIPNSGNTIYF.